This TCR beta chain was sequenced in a study of early T cells in non-severe SARS-CoV-2 infection. The overall study: It was bulk RNA from unsorted whole blood that was sequenced, and the chains were unpaired.

CDR1 and CDR2 from the germline V gene are SGHTA and FQGNSA. The CDR3 totals 13 residues. V gave up 3 bases and J gave up 10 bases, with 13 bases separating them. This clonotype was picked up a small number of times. The TCR library protocol attached unique molecular identifiers to the individual cDNA molecules. TCRdb re-analysed the 5' RACE reads in MiXCR, keeping a single row per CDR3 protein. The sample carries around 70,000 distinct CDR3 sequences, 15% recorded once. The sample taken for sequencing was whole blood. The receptor's source is an adult who was a healthcare worker with PCR-confirmed SARS-CoV-2 infection or an uninfected control (not recorded which). The chain has TRBV7-2 and TRBJ2-1; no reliable D call. The CDR3 sequence is CASSLPYFAEQFF. DNA for the CDR3: TGTGCCAGCAGCTTGCCCTATTTTGCGGAGCAGTTCTTC.